This TCR beta chain was sequenced during a study of blood T cell repertoires in COVID-19. Study-wide context: Sites in the United States, Italy and Spain provided acute and convalescent COVID-19 samples.

J lost 9 bases, V lost 7 bases, and 10 bases had no gene match. The CDR3 consists of 14 residues. Germline V lookup: CDR1 SNHLY, CDR2 FYNNEI. Original processing methods: Reference gene primer amplification gave estimated nucleated cell counts. This table comes from immunoSEQ multiplex PCR, and its TCRdb copy is limited to in-frame clones, with some not included. For V, J and clone size, that table is used; D and trimming come from the DNA. The sample holds fewer than 200,000 clones; 80% to 85% are singletons and the top ten take 6.5% to 8.5%. The chain has TRBV2 and TRBJ2-1, with TRBD1 matching 9 bases. The TCR comes from a woman aged 70-85 years with COVID-19, enrolled during active disease. Sequenced sample: peripheral blood. This chain's CDR3 is CASNWDRAKGEQFF. DNA of the CDR3: TGTGCCAGCAATTGGGACAGGGCAAAAGGTGAGCAGTTCTTC.